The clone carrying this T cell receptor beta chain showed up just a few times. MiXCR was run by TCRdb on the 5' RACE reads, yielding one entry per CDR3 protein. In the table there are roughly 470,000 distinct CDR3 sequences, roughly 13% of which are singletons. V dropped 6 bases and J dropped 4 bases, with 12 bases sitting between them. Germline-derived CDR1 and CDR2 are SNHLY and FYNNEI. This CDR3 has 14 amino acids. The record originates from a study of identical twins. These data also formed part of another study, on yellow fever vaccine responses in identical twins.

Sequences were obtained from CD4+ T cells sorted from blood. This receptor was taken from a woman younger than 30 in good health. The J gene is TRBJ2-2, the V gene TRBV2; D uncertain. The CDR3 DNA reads TGTGCCAGCAGAATCCCCCCGGGCACCGGGGAGCTGTTTTTT. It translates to CASRIPPGTGELFF.